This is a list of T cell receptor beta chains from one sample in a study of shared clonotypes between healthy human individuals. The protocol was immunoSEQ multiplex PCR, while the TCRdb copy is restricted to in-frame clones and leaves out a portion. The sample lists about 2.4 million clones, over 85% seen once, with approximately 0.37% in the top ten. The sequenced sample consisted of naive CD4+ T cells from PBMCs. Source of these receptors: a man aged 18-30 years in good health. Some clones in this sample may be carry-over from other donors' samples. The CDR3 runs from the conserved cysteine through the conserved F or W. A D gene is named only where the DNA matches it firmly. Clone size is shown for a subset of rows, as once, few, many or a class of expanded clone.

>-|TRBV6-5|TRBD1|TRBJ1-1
TGTGCCAGCAGGCTAAACAGGGGGCTGAACACTGAAGCTTTCTTT
CASRLNRGLNTEAFF
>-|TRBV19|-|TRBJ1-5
TGTGCCAGTAGCGATTCTTTTAGGGGAGCGGGCAATCAGCCCCAGCATTTT
CASSDSFRGAGNQPQHF
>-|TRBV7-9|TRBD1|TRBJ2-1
TGTGCCAGCAGCTCGGACAGGGAGAGAGGGGGCCACTCCTACAATGAGCAGTTCTTC
CASSSDRERGGHSYNEQFF
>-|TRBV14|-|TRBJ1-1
TGTGCCAGCAGCCGCACACGGAACACTGAAGCTTTCTTT
CASSRTRNTEAFF
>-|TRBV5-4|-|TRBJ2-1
TGTGCCAGCAGCTTGTCGGGGTCGAGCTACAATGAGCAGTTCTTC
CASSLSGSSYNEQFF
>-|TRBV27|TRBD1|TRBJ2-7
TGTGCCAGCAGTTTACCAGGACAGGGAGGTAGCGAGCAGTACTTC
CASSLPGQGGSEQYF
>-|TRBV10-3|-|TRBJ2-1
TGTGCCATCAGTAGGGCGGGAATAGCCTACAATGAGCAGTTCTTC
CAISRAGIAYNEQFF
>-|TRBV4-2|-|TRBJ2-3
TGTGCCAGCAGCCAAGAGAGGACCCTGGGCACAGATACGCAGTATTTT
CASSQERTLGTDTQYF
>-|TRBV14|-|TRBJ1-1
TGTGCCAGCAGTCCTATCAAAAAAGGGGGGACTGAAGCTTTCTTT
CASSPIKKGGTEAFF
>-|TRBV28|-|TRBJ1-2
TGTGCCAGCAGTCTCGGACAATCTCGGCCCGGCTACACCTTC
CASSLGQSRPGYTF
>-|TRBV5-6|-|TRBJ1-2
TGTGCCAGCAGCCCTGGATCGAACTATGGCTACACCTTC
CASSPGSNYGYTF
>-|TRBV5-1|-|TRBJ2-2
TGCGCCAGCAGCTTTGGGGCTAGTTCAGGGGAGCTGTTTTTT
CASSFGASSGELFF
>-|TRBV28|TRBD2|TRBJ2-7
TGTGCCAGCAGATCGGGGACTAGCGGAACCTACCGCTACGAGCAGTACTTC
CASRSGTSGTYRYEQYF
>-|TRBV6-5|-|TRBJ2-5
TGTGCCAGCAGCCTCCGGGGGGCGCGGCAAGAGACCCAGTACTTC
CASSLRGARQETQYF
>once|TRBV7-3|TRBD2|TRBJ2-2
TGTGCCAGCAGCACCCTGGGGACTACCACCGGGGAGCTGTTTTTT
CASSTLGTTTGELFF